The 8 T cell receptor beta chains below were found in one sample sequenced in a study of spatial heterogeneity in lung cancer. Study-wide results and limits: It was found that expanded intratumoral alpha and beta TCR counts tracked tumor mutation counts.

TCRdb itself ran the 5' RACE reads through MiXCR, one entry per CDR3 protein. The data contain 4,000 to 4,500 distinct CDR3 sequences, roughly 5.7% of them singletons. Which antigens these TCRs recognize remains unknown. The time point denotes: sample taken at primary tumor resection. Sequencing was performed on lung tumor tissue, taken at surgery. All receptors come from a male donor with early-stage non-small cell lung cancer.

Only a few counts were recorded for this clonotype. This chain joins TRBV6-5 and TRBJ1-4, with D possibly TRBD1 on 5 matching bases. Germline V gene sequence: CDR1 MNHEY, CDR2 SVGAGI. V was clipped by 6 bases and J by 8 bases, with 10 bases between them. The CDR3 loop spans 12 amino acids. The CDR3 DNA reads TGTGCCAGCAGATCGGGGCGGGAAAAACTGTTTTTT. It is translated as CASRSGREKLFF.

In its sample, this clonotype was seen a few times. J is TRBJ2-3 and V is TRBV6-4; the match to TRBD1 covers 7 bases. CDR1 MRHNA and CDR2 SNTAGT come from the germline V gene. Unmatched junction bases numbered 5, after V lost 4 bases and J lost 4 bases. This CDR3 is 14 amino acids long. The DNA for the CDR3 is TGTGCCAGCAGTGGGGACACAGGGGCAGATACGCAGTATTTT. This encodes CASSGDTGADTQYF.

This clonotype was counted at least ten times. The chain links TRBV28 to TRBJ2-7, with TRBD2 identical over 7 bases. The length of the CDR3 is 14 residues. Germline loops: CDR1 MDHEN, CDR2 SYDVKM. Trimming removed 5 bases from V and 4 bases from J; junction bases left unmatched: 8. DNA of the CDR3: TGTGCCAGCAGTGACCGGGAGGAAGAGTACGAGCAGTACTTC. This codes for CASSDREEEYEQYF.

This clonotype has a count of ten or more. Written as DNA, the CDR3 is TGTGCCAGCAGCTCGGACGCTAATCAGCCCCAGCATTTT. This translates into CASSSDANQPQHF. The chain employs TRBV7-2 and TRBJ1-5, with no clear D. The V end was cut by 4 bases, the J end by 4 bases, with 8 bases between. The CDR3 is 13 amino acids. CDR1 is SGHTA and CDR2 is FQGNSA in the germline V gene.

This clonotype was detected a few times. This chain uses TRBV11-3 with TRBJ2-1; either TRBD1 or TRBD2 may fit D (5 bases each). The CDR3 extends over 14 amino acids. Germline V gives CDR1 SGHNT, CDR2 YENEEA. Trimming removed 4 bases at V and 9 bases at J, with 16 bases between. CDR3 loop: CASSSGHVAGEQFF. The CDR3 coding sequence is TGTGCCAGCAGCTCAGGACACGTCGCGGGTGAGCAGTTCTTC.

This clonotype is medium-sized by share. The rearrangement uses TRBV9 and TRBJ2-7, with 7 nucleotides matching TRBD1. J gave up 1 base and V 0 bases, and 4 bases lay outside the gene matches. This CDR3 has 15 residues. Germline loops: CDR1 SGDLS, CDR2 YYNGEE. The CDR3 coding sequence is TGTGCCAGCAGCGTAGGGACAGGAGATTCCTACGAGCAGTACTTC. Translating gives CASSVGTGDSYEQYF.

The chain joins TRBV6-2 or TRBV6-3 to TRBJ2-2; possibly TRBD1 for D (6 bases). Germline CDR1 and CDR2: MNHEY and SVGEGT. V lost 2 bases to trimming and J lost 5 bases, with 12 bases between them. CDR3 length equals 15 residues. The CDR3: CASSYPRGLTGELFF. In nucleotides, the CDR3 is TGTGCCAGCAGTTACCCCAGGGGCTTGACCGGGGAGCTGTTTTTT.

This clonotype was detected ten times or more. The chain recombines TRBV6-1 with TRBJ1-4, with a possible D match to TRBD1 (5 bases). V lost 6 bases to trimming and J lost 7 bases, with 18 bases between them. The CDR3 consists of 15 residues. Germline CDR1 is MNHNS and CDR2 is SASEGT. CDR3 region: CASSRITGAPEKLFF. CDR3 bases: TGTGCCAGCAGCCGTATCACAGGAGCCCCTGAAAAACTGTTTTTT.